The next 31 T cell receptor beta chains were all read from a single sample in a study of cytomegalovirus exposure and HLA in healthy donors. Both 60 Vbeta primers and 13 Jbeta primers went into the PCR. Sequencing was performed with immunoSEQ multiplex PCR; in TCRdb, only in-frame clones are kept and a portion is missing. The sample includes some 91,000 clones, about 77% seen only once; the top ten take around 3%. Input material: PBMCs. All receptors derive from a man in his forties in good health and CMV-seronegative.

The chain has TRBV7-3 and TRBJ2-2, with TRBD1 identical over 8 bases. This CDR3 spans 14 amino acids. Germline values: CDR1 SGHTA, CDR2 FQGTGA. V trimming: 10 bases; J trimming: 4 bases; junction bases outside the gene matches: 8. CDR3: CATQRGQATGELFF. CDR3 DNA: TGTGCCACCCAGAGGGGACAGGCCACCGGGGAGCTGTTTTTT.

This chain links TRBV19 with TRBJ2-2, with D hard to call. Germline V gene lookup returns CDR1 LNHDA and CDR2 SQIVND (reference sequence). V was trimmed by 10 bases and J by 0 bases, leaving 12 bases between them. The CDR3 length is 14 residues. CDR3 loop: CATSSQANTGELFF. The CDR3 nucleotides are TGTGCCACCTCGTCCCAGGCGAACACCGGGGAGCTGTTTTTT. Drawing the rest from reference TRBV19 and TRBJ2-2, the complete variable domain is DGGITQSPKYLFRKEGQNVTLSCEQNLNHDAMYWYRQDPGQGLRLIYYSQIVNDFQKGDIAEGYSVSREKKESFPLTVTSAQKNPTAFYLCATSSQANTGELFFGEGSRLTVL.

As for this clone: A junction boundary mismatches the germline segment, possibly from a read error. The rearrangement uses TRBV6-1 and TRBJ1-5, with 12 positions matching TRBD1. This CDR3 has 14 residues. The germline gives CDR1 MNHNS, CDR2 SASEGT. CDR3 in DNA: TGTGCCGGCAGTGAGGGACAGGGGGCTCAGCCCCAGCATTTT. Its translation is CAGSEGQGAQPQHF.

This clone was detected only once. This rearrangement joins TRBV7-6 to TRBJ2-7; no clear D gene. The CDR3 runs to 13 residues. V shed 3 bases and J shed 0 bases, with 6 bases lying between them. Looked up from germline, CDR1 is SGHVS and CDR2 is FNYEAQ. The CDR3 loop reads CASSFRSSYEQYF. The CDR3 DNA follows: TGTGCCAGCAGCTTTCGGAGCTCCTACGAGCAGTACTTC. The full variable domain, rest sourced from reference TRBV7-6 and TRBJ2-7, is GAGVSQSPRYKVTKRGQDVALRCDPISGHVSLYWYRQALGQGPEFLTYFNYEAQQDKSGLPNDRFSAERPEGSISTLTIQRTEQRDSAMYRCASSFRSSYEQYFGPGTRLTVT.

This clone showed up just a few times. The gene calls are TRBV19 and TRBJ1-5; no definite D call. Looked up from germline, CDR1 is LNHDA and CDR2 is SQIVND (reference sequence). Trimming stripped 4 bases from V and 0 bases from J, with 13 bases between. This CDR3 contains 16 residues. The CDR3 protein is CASSSQRIVSNQPQHF. The CDR3 DNA is TGTGCCAGTAGTAGTCAGAGGATTGTTAGCAATCAGCCCCAGCATTTT.

This clone appeared a single time. The V and J genes are TRBV19 and TRBJ2-1, with D unresolved. This CDR3 is 12 amino acids long. CDR1 is LNHDA and CDR2 is SQIVND in the germline V gene (reference sequence). The ends were cut back, 10 bases at V and 7 bases at J, with 14 bases in the middle. CDR3 in amino acids: CATTYSSNEQFF. In nucleotides, the CDR3 is TGTGCCACCACGTACAGTAGTAATGAGCAGTTCTTC.

The chain joins TRBV19 to TRBJ1-2; possibly TRBD1 for D (5 bases). Between the trimmed V and J ends, which lost 1 base and 8 bases, there was a span of 20 bases. The CDR3 has 16 residues. Germline V CDR1 and CDR2: LNHDA, SQIVND (reference sequence). This chain's CDR3 is CASSIANGALRSGYTF. In DNA, the CDR3 is TGTGCCAGTAGTATAGCCAATGGGGCCCTCAGGTCCGGCTACACCTTC.

The chain carries TRBV5-6 and TRBJ2-7; 10 positions match TRBD1. The length of the CDR3 is 14 residues. Germline V gives CDR1 SGHDT, CDR2 YYEEEE. V dropped 4 bases and J dropped 4; count of bases not matched to a gene: 5. CDR3 sequence (DNA): TGTGCCAGCAGCAAGGGACAGGGGCTGTACGAGCAGTACTTC. Translated, it gives CASSKGQGLYEQYF. Drawing the rest from reference TRBV5-6 and TRBJ2-7, the complete variable domain is DAGVTQSPTHLIKTRGQQVTLRCSPKSGHDTVSWYQQALGQGPQFIFQYYEEEERQRGNFPDRFSGHQFPNYSSELNVNALLLGDSALYLCASSKGQGLYEQYFGPGTRLTVT.

This clone turned up a few times. The J gene is TRBJ2-2, the V gene TRBV15, with D possibly TRBD1 on 5 matching bases. The germline V gene encodes CDR1 LNHNV and CDR2 YYDKDF (reference sequence). With 0 bases removed from V and 6 bases from J, the gap between germline ends came to 5 bases. The CDR3 runs to 13 residues. This chain's CDR3 is CATSRDRAGELFF. The CDR3, as DNA: TGTGCCACCAGCAGAGACAGGGCCGGGGAGCTGTTTTTT.

The rearrangement links TRBV6-4 to TRBJ1-2; D possibly corresponds to TRBD1 (6 bases). The length of the CDR3 is 17 residues. The V gene lost 4 bases and the J gene lost 7 bases, with 25 bases spanning the gap. CDR1 is MRHNA and CDR2 is SNTAGT in the germline V gene. The CDR3 sequence is CASSAVPGQSLMPGYTF. The CDR3 DNA reads as TGTGCCAGCAGTGCCGTTCCTGGACAGTCCTTAATGCCTGGCTACACCTTC.

Note on this clone: Different DNA sequences within this sample yield the same CDR3. The chain couples TRBV29-1 to TRBJ1-1, with 7 bases matching TRBD1. The ends lost 1 base at V and 11 bases at J; junction bases unmatched: 13. CDR1 is SQVTM and CDR2 is ANQGSEA in the germline V gene. The CDR3 is 14 residues long. The CDR3 region has the DNA TGCAGCGTTGAAGGTCCGGGACAGATAAAAGGGGCTTTCTTT. As protein: CSVEGPGQIKGAFF.

This chain uses TRBV11-2 with TRBJ2-1; possibly TRBD2 for D (5 bases). The CDR3 is made up of 14 amino acids. V was trimmed by 5 bases and J by 6 bases, leaving 14 bases between them. CDR1 is SGHAT, CDR2 FQNNGV, per germline. As DNA, the CDR3 is TGTGCCAGCAGCAATTCGGGCGGGTTCAATGAGCAGTTCTTC. Its protein product is CASSNSGGFNEQFF.

The chain joins TRBV30 to TRBJ1-4; D might be TRBD1 (6 bases). CDR3 size: 15 residues. Trimming cost V 4 bases and J 7 bases, with 19 bases left between them. Germline V gives CDR1 GTSNPN, CDR2 SVGIG (reference sequence). The CDR3 nucleotides read TGTGCCTGGACTCCCAAGGGGGAGTTACGTGAAAAACTGTTTTTT. Its protein is CAWTPKGELREKLFF.

This clone showed up just a few times. J is TRBJ1-6 and V is TRBV19; D is unresolved. The V gene's germline CDR1 is LNHDA and CDR2 SQIVND (reference sequence). Trimming took off 5 bases at V and 7 bases at J, with 9 bases between the two ends. The CDR3 has 13 amino acids. CDR3 coding DNA: TGTGCCAGTAGTTCGACGGGAAATTCACCCCTCCACTTT. Protein product: CASSSTGNSPLHF.

The V gene is TRBV28, the J gene TRBJ1-5, with D unclear. The V gene's germline CDR1 is MDHEN and CDR2 SYDVKM. V was cut by 6 bases and J by 2 bases, with 8 bases left in between. This CDR3 region has 13 residues. DNA of the CDR3: TGTGCCAGCAGCCTCCTCGGCAATCAGCCCCAGCATTTT. Translation gives CASSLLGNQPQHF.

The chain joins TRBV5-8 to TRBJ2-5; 8 nucleotides agree with TRBD2. Germline lookup yields CDR1 SGHTS and CDR2 YDEGEE. Unmatched junction bases numbered 7, after V lost 1 base and J lost 5 bases. The CDR3 consists of 15 residues. Here the CDR3 DNA reads TGTGCCAGCAGCTTGCTGCGGGGGGCCCCGGAGACCCAGTACTTC. Residues: CASSLLRGAPETQYF. Together with reference TRBV5-8 and TRBJ2-5, the CDR3 gives the full variable domain: EAGVTQSPTHLIKTRGQQATLRCSPISGHTSVYWYQQALGLGLQFLLWYDEGEERNRGNFPPRFSGRQFPNYSSELNVNALELEDSALYLCASSLLRGAPETQYFGPGTRLLVL.

The table lists this clone with a few counts. The chain combines TRBV10-2 with TRBJ2-3; D possibly corresponds to TRBD1 (6 bases). Trimming cost V 4 bases and J 9 bases, with 14 bases left between them. Germline CDR1 and CDR2: WSHSY and SAAADI. The CDR3 runs to 13 residues. The DNA for the CDR3 is TGCGCCAGCAGTGGACCACTGGGGGCCACGCAGTATTTT. Residues: CASSGPLGATQYF.

This clone was detected a few times. This chain uses TRBV5-1 with TRBJ2-5; D may be TRBD1 (6 bases). Trimming pared 0 bases from V and 5 bases from J, leaving 14 bases between. Germline loops: CDR1 SGHRS, CDR2 YFSETQ. The CDR3 spans 15 residues. The CDR3 nucleotides are TGCGCCAGCAGCTTGGCCAATGGGGGCCGGGAGACCCAGTACTTC. Its protein is CASSLANGGRETQYF.

The V call is TRBV29-1, the J call TRBJ1-1; 10 nucleotides align to TRBD1. Germline V gene lookup returns CDR1 SQVTM and CDR2 ANQGSEA. The CDR3 sequence is 13 residues long. After removal of 4 bases from V and 4 bases from J, the junction contained 3 bases not matched to a gene. DNA of the CDR3: TGCAGCGTTGGACAGGGGGCGGGCACTGAAGCTTTCTTT. This sequence encodes CSVGQGAGTEAFF.

This chain joins TRBV9 and TRBJ2-2; D might be TRBD2 (6 bases). CDR1 and CDR2 (germline): SGDLS, YYNGEE. The CDR3 totals 14 residues. V shed 5 bases and J shed 4 bases, with 12 bases lying between them. The CDR3 spells CASRGGPITGELFF. CDR3 sequence (DNA): TGTGCCAGCAGGGGAGGACCTATCACCGGGGAGCTGTTTTTT.

The chain recombines TRBV9 with TRBJ2-3; TRBD2 matches 9 bases. CDR3 length: 16 amino acids. V lost 0 bases to trimming and J lost 1 base; unmatched junction nucleotides: 3. Germline CDR1 SGDLS, CDR2 YYNGEE. The chain's CDR3 is CASSVGGGGGTDTQYF. DNA for the CDR3: TGTGCCAGCAGCGTAGGGGGCGGGGGGGGCACAGATACGCAGTATTTT.

The genes are TRBV5-4 and TRBJ2-3; TRBD1 matches at 8 bases. Unmatched junction bases numbered 3, after V lost 3 bases and J lost 0 bases. The CDR3 runs 15 residues. The germline gives CDR1 SGHNT, CDR2 YYREEE (reference sequence). The CDR3 DNA follows: TGTGCCAGCAGCTGGACAGGGACTAGCACAGATACGCAGTATTTT. Protein: CASSWTGTSTDTQYF.

The rearrangement joins TRBV9 to TRBJ2-7, with 11 positions matching TRBD2. V gave up 3 bases and J gave up 1 base; unmatched junction bases: 3. There are 15 residues in the CDR3. CDR1 and CDR2 (germline): SGDLS, YYNGEE. The CDR3 loop reads CASSEGTSGSYEQYF. DNA for the CDR3: TGTGCCAGCAGCGAGGGGACTAGCGGTTCCTACGAGCAGTACTTC.

This clone was recorded a few times. The chain is built from TRBV19 and TRBJ1-1, with D possibly matching TRBD1 (6 bases). The CDR3 extends over 13 amino acids. The germline V gene has CDR1 LNHDA and CDR2 SQIVND (reference sequence). V was shortened by 3 bases and J by 4 bases, with 9 bases between the two germline ends. The CDR3 DNA is TGTGCCAGTAGTATTGACAGGTCCACTGAAGCTTTCTTT. Translated, it gives CASSIDRSTEAFF.

The rearrangement uses TRBV11-3 and TRBJ2-3, with D perhaps TRBD2 (7 bases). The CDR3 sequence is 15 residues long. V lost 5 bases and J lost 1, with 13 bases in between. Germline lookup yields CDR1 SGHNT and CDR2 YENEEA. The CDR3 DNA reads as TGTGCCAGCAGCCCAGGCGGGGGCGGCACAGATACGCAGTATTTT. Translated, it gives CASSPGGGGTDTQYF. Supplemented by reference TRBV11-3 and TRBJ2-3, the full variable domain reads EAGVVQSPRYKIIEKKQPVAFWCNPISGHNTLYWYLQNLGQGPELLIRYENEEAVDDSQLPKDRFSAERLKGVDSTLKIQPAELGDSAVYLCASSPGGGGTDTQYFGPGTRLTVL.

The chain uses TRBV4-2 and TRBJ1-1; 8 bases match TRBD1. Unmatched junction bases numbered 22, after V lost 4 bases and J lost 0 bases. The V gene's germline CDR1 is LGHNA and CDR2 YNFKEQ. The CDR3 runs 21 residues. The CDR3 DNA reads TGTGCCAGCAGCCCACCACCCAGGAAGAGACAGGGGCTGGGGGTGAACACTGAAGCTTTCTTT. It is translated as CASSPPPRKRQGLGVNTEAFF.

This clone was observed a single time. The chain carries TRBV18 and TRBJ1-2; 7 bases fit TRBD1. The V and J ends lost 0 bases and 13 bases, in that order; junction bases with no gene match: 11. The germline V gene has CDR1 KGHSH and CDR2 LQKENI. The CDR3 sequence is 14 residues long. CDR3 sequence reads: CASSPPETGLSATF. The CDR3, as DNA: TGTGCCAGCTCACCACCGGAGACAGGGTTATCGGCCACCTTC.

This clone appeared a single time. The chain recombines TRBV5-1 with TRBJ2-7, with 7 bases lining up with TRBD2. J gave up 2 bases and V 1 base, and 9 bases lay outside the gene matches. The V gene's germline CDR1 is SGHRS and CDR2 YFSETQ. The CDR3 sequence is 16 residues long. The CDR3 spells CASSLSGRGSPYEQYF. The CDR3 coding sequence is TGCGCCAGCAGCTTGTCCGGTCGCGGGAGTCCCTACGAGCAGTACTTC.

The J gene is TRBJ2-7, the V gene TRBV5-8; 15 nucleotides line up with TRBD2. The germline V gene encodes CDR1 SGHTS and CDR2 YDEGEE. V was clipped by 0 bases and J by 1 base; unmatched bases: 5. This CDR3 contains 18 residues. The CDR3 DNA reads TGTGCCAGCAGCTTGGGGGGACTAGCGGGAGGAGCGTCCTACGAGCAGTACTTC. The encoded protein is CASSLGGLAGGASYEQYF.

The chain combines TRBV5-4 with TRBJ2-1; D gene ambiguous. The length of the CDR3 is 15 residues. The V gene's germline CDR1 is SGHNT and CDR2 YYREEE (reference sequence). The ends were cut back, 2 bases at V and 2 bases at J, with 11 bases in the middle. The CDR3 loop is CASSFAAAPYNEQFF. In DNA form, the CDR3 reads TGTGCCAGCAGCTTCGCGGCGGCCCCCTACAATGAGCAGTTCTTC.

This clone was observed a single time. The rearrangement joins TRBV7-9 to TRBJ2-2; 10 bases map to TRBD1. CDR1 is SEHNR, CDR2 FQNEAQ, per germline (reference sequence). V lost 4 bases and J lost 7; bases outside the gene matches: 6. This CDR3 region has 15 residues. The CDR3 DNA sequence: TGTGCCAGCAGCTCCGACAGGGGGCCTAGCGGGGAGCTGTTTTTT. Encoded protein: CASSSDRGPSGELFF.